These T cell receptor beta chains were read from a single sample in a study of T cells expressing NK-cell markers. TCRdb reprocessed the 5' RACE reads and keeps a single row for each CDR3 protein, giving no DNA. In all, the sample yields 500,000 or so distinct CDR3 sequences. Sequencing used blood T cells: a sorted CD56 or NKG2C T cell subset, CD4+ or CD8+ T cells, or bulk PBMC T cells (not recorded which). The receptors originated from a man between 18 and 29 years old in good health. Both conserved end residues are part of each CDR3. Each record gives: J gene, V gene, CDR3 protein.

TRBJ2-5 TRBV4-2 CASSQLNLAGDQETQYF
TRBJ2-1 TRBV9 CASSVASKGFGEQFF
TRBJ2-5 TRBV12-3/TRBV12-4 CASSLFALAVGETQYF
TRBJ2-1 TRBV12-3/TRBV12-4 CASGWGTSVYNEQFF
TRBJ2-1 TRBV6-1 CASNIGNEQFF
TRBJ2-2 TRBV9 CASSSSREGGILGELFF
TRBJ2-3 TRBV3-1 CASSLQLATLLGTPQYF
TRBJ2-3 TRBV18 CASSPFGARDGSDTQYF
TRBJ2-4 TRBV7-9 CASSPAPGQPGEVAKNIQYF
TRBJ1-2 TRBV20-1 CSAMGLSGTDLLPHYGYTF
TRBJ2-4 TRBV6-1 CASSNRQLNIQYF
TRBJ2-1 TRBV6-2/TRBV6-3 CASSYSGARNEQFF